This T cell receptor (beta chain) was profiled in a study of shared T cell receptors in the human thymus. Only in-frame clones appear in the TCRdb table, and some are missing; sequencing was by immunoSEQ multiplex PCR. The sample lists hundreds of thousands of clones, approximately 83% occurring once. The ends lost 0 bases at V and 3 bases at J; junction bases unmatched: 11. Germline V gene lookup returns CDR1 MNHNS and CDR2 SASEGT. The CDR3 runs 18 residues. This same sample was also part of a study on human thymus T cells. From that second work: All donors were healthy Finnish infants who were undergoing corrective surgery to treat congenital heart defects. In corrective heart surgery, resections were taken, and these provided the thymus tissue. Gene usage (both V and J) appeared biased in thymic and blood repertoires. Highly overlapping thymic repertoires in unrelated individuals were reported by related research.

Sequencing was performed on thymocytes. The chain carries TRBV6-1 and TRBJ1-1; 9 nucleotides align to TRBD1. This receptor was obtained from a girl under two years old with a congenital heart defect. The CDR3 region has the DNA TGTGCCAGCAGTGAAGCGGGGAACAGGGGGCGTACGGACACTGAAGCTTTCTTT. Residues: CASSEAGNRGRTDTEAFF.